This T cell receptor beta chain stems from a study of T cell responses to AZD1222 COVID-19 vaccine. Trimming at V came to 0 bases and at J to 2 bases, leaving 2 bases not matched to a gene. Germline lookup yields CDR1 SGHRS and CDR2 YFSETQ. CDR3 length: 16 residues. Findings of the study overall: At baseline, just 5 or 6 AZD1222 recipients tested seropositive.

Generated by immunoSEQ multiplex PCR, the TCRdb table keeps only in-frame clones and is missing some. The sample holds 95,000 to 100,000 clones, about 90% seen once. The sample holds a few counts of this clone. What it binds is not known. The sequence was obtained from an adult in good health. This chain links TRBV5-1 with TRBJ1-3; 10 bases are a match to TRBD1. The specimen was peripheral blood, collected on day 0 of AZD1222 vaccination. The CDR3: CASSLEGTGAGNTIYF. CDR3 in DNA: TGCGCCAGCAGCTTGGAAGGGACAGGGGCTGGAAACACCATATATTTT.